Listed here is a single T cell receptor (beta chain). Authors' data handling: Nucleated cell counts were estimated from reference gene primer amplification. The table came from immunoSEQ multiplex PCR; TCRdb's copy has only in-frame clones and leaves some out. The V and J calls and clone size are taken from that table; D and trimming were inferred from the DNA. Found here are approximately 80,000 clones, around 90% of them singletons; the top ten hold more than 0.85%. This entry comes from a study of blood T cell repertoires in COVID-19. Study-level background: Acute and convalescent COVID-19 samples came from the United States, Italy and Spain. Sample material is recorded as cDNA or gDNA derived from T cells, B-cell-depleted T cells, or PBMCs.

Per germline, CDR1 MNHNY and CDR2 SVGAGI (reference sequence). The CDR3 covers 16 residues. Trimming took 0 bases from V and 2 from J, leaving 12 bases between them. Sequenced sample: peripheral blood. This chain connects TRBV6-6 to TRBJ2-3; D is unclear. This TCR was sampled from a woman between 50 and 59 years old in a cohort sampled during active COVID-19. The CDR3 region is CASSYSHQSSTDTQYF. The CDR3 DNA is TGTGCCAGCAGTTACTCCCACCAGTCATCCACAGATACGCAGTATTTT.